Below, one T cell receptor (beta chain) is given with its context. Antigen: not known. This sample was taken from a study of PD-1 blockade in classical Hodgkin lymphoma. Findings and caveats of the study: At baseline, newly diagnosed patients reportedly showed less TCR diversity than healthy donors. TCR diversity in CD4+, not CD8+, cells rose significantly by C4D1.

Germline assignment: CDR1 MGHRA and CDR2 YSYEKL. With 0 bases removed from V and 4 bases from J, the gap between germline ends came to 8 bases. CDR3 length: 14 residues. The time point is: cycle 4 day 1 (C4D1), after less than 7 weeks of nivolumab. Each patient's relapse followed autologous stem cell transplantation, and brentuximab vedotin exposure varied. Patients had relapsed/refractory classical Hodgkin lymphoma with complete response, partial response or progressive disease as best response. TCRdb keeps only in-frame clones here, not all; method: immunoSEQ multiplex PCR. The sample gives about 8,000 clones, around 78% of which show up once; about 45% is in the top ten.

The chain joins TRBV4-1 to TRBJ2-3; the D gene is possibly TRBD2 (5 bases). The TCR originated in a human donor with classical Hodgkin lymphoma. The material sequenced was peripheral blood mononuclear cells (PBMCs), taken before the fourth cycle of nivolumab. CDR3 loop: CASSQEAAADTQYF. DNA for the CDR3: TGCGCCAGCAGCCAAGAGGCAGCGGCAGATACGCAGTATTTT.